These 22 T cell receptor beta chains were sequenced from one sample in a study of monozygotic twins with cystic fibrosis. Only in-frame clones appear in the TCRdb table, and some are missing; sequencing was by immunoSEQ multiplex PCR. This table has roughly 32,000 clones, around 96% appearing once. Sequencing was carried out using blood. All receptors come from a girl aged 2-10 years with cystic fibrosis.

Only a few counts were recorded for this clone. CDR3 in DNA: TGTGCCAGCAGTTTAGATAGCGTGGCAGACTCGTACTTC. Encoded protein: CASSLDSVADSYF. The chain employs TRBV27 and TRBJ2-7; D may be TRBD2 (5 bases). The V gene's germline CDR1 is MNHEY and CDR2 SMNVEV (reference sequence). The V gene lost 2 bases and the J gene lost 12 bases, with 17 bases spanning the gap. This CDR3 comprises 13 residues.

J is TRBJ2-5 and V is TRBV27; 7 bases match TRBD2. The CDR3 totals 12 residues. CDR1 and CDR2 (germline): MNHEY, SMNVEV (reference sequence). With 6 bases clipped from V and 6 bases from J, the junction kept 4 bases outside the gene matches. The CDR3 nucleotides read TGTGCCAGCAGCCCCGGGGGGAAGACCCAGTACTTC. Encoded protein: CASSPGGKTQYF.

The chain employs TRBV6-5 and TRBJ1-1, with D possibly matching TRBD1 (6 bases). This CDR3 contains 15 residues. V lost 7 bases to trimming and J lost 11 bases, with 26 bases between them. Germline CDR1 MNHEY, CDR2 SVGAGI. The CDR3 sequence: CASTSTYSRGGQAFF. In nucleotides, the CDR3 is TGTGCCAGCACCTCGACGTATAGCAGGGGCGGGCAGGCTTTCTTT.

This clone has a single count. The chain carries TRBV2 and TRBJ1-5, with TRBD1 identical over 8 bases. In germline, CDR1 is SNHLY, CDR2 FYNNEI. CDR3 size: 15 residues. V lost 6 bases and J lost 7; bases outside the gene matches: 11. The CDR3 DNA reads TGTGCCAGCAGGGTGGACAGGGCCTCGGGACAGCCCCAGCATTTT. It translates to CASRVDRASGQPQHF.

The rearrangement links TRBV15 to TRBJ1-1; weak D call: TRBD1 (6 bases). The V gene's germline CDR1 is LNHNV and CDR2 YYDKDF (reference sequence). V lost 5 bases and J lost 3, with 10 bases in between. The CDR3 spans 13 residues. In nucleotides, the CDR3 is TGTGCCACCAGCGATACAGGGTACACTGAAGCTTTCTTT. Translation: CATSDTGYTEAFF.

The rearrangement joins TRBV5-1 to TRBJ2-7; 11 nucleotides match TRBD1. Losses at the gene ends were 3 bases for V and 5 bases for J; bases not matched to a gene: 4. Germline values: CDR1 SGHRS, CDR2 YFSETQ. The CDR3 runs to 14 residues. CDR3 bases: TGCGCCAGCAGCTCCGGACAGGGGGCTCACGAGCAGTACTTC. It specifies CASSSGQGAHEQYF.

V and J are TRBV6-5 and TRBJ1-6, with a tentative D call TRBD1 (5 bases). Trimming cost V 7 bases and J 4 bases, with 11 bases left between them. There are 14 residues in the CDR3. Germline V gene data show CDR1 as MNHEY and CDR2 as SVGAGI. The CDR3 protein is CASTWGEYNSPLHF. CDR3 coding DNA: TGTGCCAGCACCTGGGGGGAGTATAATTCACCCCTCCACTTT.

The chain combines TRBV5-4 with TRBJ1-1; D is perhaps TRBD1 (5 bases). Germline CDR1 reads SGHNT; CDR2 reads YYREEE (reference sequence). V lost 3 bases and J lost 11, with 14 bases in between. The length of the CDR3 is 12 residues. CDR3 amino acids: CASSSGLGIAFF. As DNA, the CDR3 is TGTGCCAGCAGCTCGGGACTTGGGATTGCTTTCTTT.

The V call is TRBV30, the J call TRBJ1-1; D not resolved. The CDR3 covers 14 residues. Germline V gene data show CDR1 as GTSNPN and CDR2 as SVGIG (reference sequence). Trimming shortened V by 0 bases and J by 1 base, and 9 bases separated the two germline ends. DNA for the CDR3: TGTGCCTGGAGTGTAGGTCTCCAGAACACTGAAGCTTTCTTT. It codes for CAWSVGLQNTEAFF.

This chain links TRBV13 with TRBJ2-3, with D uncertain. CDR1 PRHDT and CDR2 FYEKMQ come from the germline V gene (reference sequence). V lost 2 bases and J 4 bases, leaving 7 bases between the germline ends. This CDR3 contains 13 residues. The CDR3 loop reads CASSLRSADTQYF. In DNA, the CDR3 is TGTGCCAGCAGCTTACGAAGCGCAGATACGCAGTATTTT.

This chain uses TRBV6-1 with TRBJ2-7, with D perhaps assigned TRBD1 or TRBD2 (6 bases each). V lost 5 bases and J lost 6, with 11 bases in between. This CDR3 is 12 amino acids long. The germline V gene encodes CDR1 MNHNS and CDR2 SASEGT. For the CDR3, the DNA is TGTGCCAGCAGTCCCGGGGGCTTCGAGCAGTACTTC. Protein: CASSPGGFEQYF.

This clone was picked up one time. This chain uses TRBV6-5 with TRBJ1-1; D perhaps matches TRBD1 (6 bases). V lost 6 bases, J lost 3 bases, and 14 bases lay in between. Germline lookup yields CDR1 MNHEY and CDR2 SVGAGI. The CDR3 extends over 14 amino acids. CDR3 amino acids: CASRETGQYTEAFF. CDR3 nucleotides: TGTGCCAGCAGGGAGACAGGACAGTACACTGAAGCTTTCTTT.

V gene TRBV10-2 combines with J gene TRBJ1-1; TRBD1 is a possible D gene (5 bases). The ends were cut back, 8 bases at V and 0 bases at J, with 7 bases in the middle. The CDR3 covers 12 residues. Germline V gene sequence: CDR1 WSHSY, CDR2 SAAADI. This chain's CDR3 is CASGTVNTEAFF. The CDR3 DNA reads as TGCGCCAGCGGGACGGTGAACACTGAAGCTTTCTTT.

The chain has TRBV2 and TRBJ2-2, with 7 positions matching TRBD1. The CDR3 is 15 amino acids. With 6 bases clipped from V and 4 bases from J, the junction kept 8 bases outside the gene matches. CDR1 and CDR2 (germline): SNHLY, FYNNEI. The CDR3 loop is CASRNRGRGTGELFF. DNA of the CDR3: TGTGCCAGCAGGAACAGGGGACGGGGCACCGGGGAGCTGTTTTTT.

Only one count was recorded for this clone. The V call is TRBV2, the J call TRBJ2-1; D call uncertain. The length of the CDR3 is 12 residues. V gave up 7 bases and J gave up 8 bases, with 12 bases separating them. Germline lookup yields CDR1 SNHLY and CDR2 FYNNEI. CDR3 in amino acids: CASTLVLDEQFF. The CDR3 region has the DNA TGTGCCAGCACCTTGGTTTTAGATGAGCAGTTCTTC.

This sequence joins TRBV6-5 and TRBJ1-3; the match to TRBD1 covers 8 bases. The CDR3 spans 16 residues. The germline V gene encodes CDR1 MNHEY and CDR2 SVGAGI. The ends lost 1 base at V and 4 bases at J; junction bases unmatched: 6. The chain's CDR3 is CASSYLNRGNGNTIYF. The CDR3 nucleotides are TGTGCCAGCAGTTACTTGAACAGGGGGAACGGAAACACCATATATTTT.

The chain couples TRBV2 to TRBJ2-7; 8 bases fit TRBD2. Germline V gene data show CDR1 as SNHLY and CDR2 as FYNNEI. The V segment lost 10 bases and the J segment 6 bases; nucleotides outside the gene matches: 11. This CDR3 is 13 amino acids long. The CDR3 DNA sequence: TGTGCCACAGGGGCTAGCGGGCTCACCGAGCAGTACTTC. This encodes CATGASGLTEQYF.

The V gene is TRBV14, the J gene TRBJ2-2; 7 bases are shared with TRBD1. Germline loops: CDR1 SGHDN, CDR2 FVKESK. CDR3 length: 16 residues. V trimming: 4 bases; J trimming: 2 bases; junction bases outside the gene matches: 7. CDR3: CASSPTGTINTGELFF. The CDR3, as DNA: TGTGCCAGCAGCCCGACAGGGACGATAAACACCGGGGAGCTGTTTTTT.

The rearrangement links TRBV10-3 to TRBJ1-1, with 9 bases identical to TRBD1. The CDR3 totals 12 residues. V lost 10 bases to trimming and J lost 4 bases; unmatched junction nucleotides: 4. Germline CDR1 reads ENHRY; CDR2 reads SYGVKD. The CDR3 DNA reads as TGTGCCACCGGACAGGGGACCACTGAAGCTTTCTTT. Protein: CATGQGTTEAFF.

The chain is built from TRBV29-1 and TRBJ1-1; perhaps TRBD1 as D (5 bases). Between the trimmed V and J ends, which lost 4 bases and 1 base, there was a span of 7 bases. Germline CDR1 is SQVTM and CDR2 is ANQGSEA. The CDR3 is 12 residues long. The CDR3 nucleotides read TGCAGCGTTGGACAGTCGAACACTGAAGCTTTCTTT. Amino acids: CSVGQSNTEAFF. Drawing the rest from reference TRBV29-1 and TRBJ1-1, the complete variable domain is SAVISQKPSRDICQRGTSLTIQCQVDSQVTMMFWYRQQPGQSLTLIATANQGSEATYESGFVIDKFPISRPNLTFSTLTVSNMSPEDSSIYLCSVGQSNTEAFFGQGTRLTVV.

This chain joins TRBV7-2 and TRBJ2-3; weak D call: TRBD1 (7 bases). The germline V and J ends were trimmed by 7 bases and 2 bases, with 10 bases remaining between them. CDR1 is SGHTA and CDR2 is FQGNSA in the germline V gene. There are 13 residues in the CDR3. For the CDR3, the DNA is TGTGCCAGCACAGGGGGGACCACAGATACGCAGTATTTT. Amino acids: CASTGGTTDTQYF.

The gene calls are TRBV5-1 and TRBJ1-2; tentative D call: TRBD1 (5 bases). The CDR3 is 17 amino acids. Germline loops: CDR1 SGHRS, CDR2 YFSETQ. Between the trimmed V and J ends, which lost 0 bases and 0 bases, there was a span of 15 bases. In nucleotides, the CDR3 is TGCGCCAGCAGCTTGGGGTTCGCAGGGCATACTAACTATGGCTACACCTTC. It codes for CASSLGFAGHTNYGYTF.